The TCR beta chain described here comes from a study of response to subunit inactivated influenza vaccine. Overall study results and limits: It was suggested by the authors that few new T cells are recruited by each seasonal influenza vaccination.

TCRdb reprocessed the RT-PCR reads with MiXCR, giving one entry per CDR3 protein. The sample contains 630,000 or so distinct CDR3 sequences, 15% to 18% of which appear only once. Turning to this clonotype: Antigen: not known.

V was pared by 4 bases and J by 2 bases, with 5 bases of the junction left unmatched. The CDR3 sequence is 17 residues long. Germline CDR1 reads SGDLS; CDR2 reads YYNGEE. The sequence was obtained from a man aged 50 or older who received an inactivated influenza vaccine. The specimen was PBMCs from blood, collected roughly 12 days after vaccination. The chain recombines TRBV9 with TRBJ2-6; 11 bases fit TRBD2. CDR3 DNA: TGTGCCAGCAGCCCCAGACTAGCGGGGACTGGGGCCAACGTCCTGACTTTC. This sequence encodes CASSPRLAGTGANVLTF.